The rows below give T cell receptor beta chains drawn from one sample of a study of T cell changes during pregnancy in multiple sclerosis. Some clones are missing from TCRdb's copy, which holds only in-frame ones; the method was immunoSEQ multiplex PCR. This sample has 35,000 or so clones, with approximately 85% found just once. The sample consisted of CD4+ T cells from peripheral blood mononuclear cells, taken before pregnancy. All receptors derive from a female donor with multiple sclerosis, enrolled in a pregnancy study. Each CDR3 is given with its conserved first and last residue. The D gene is left open where the match is weak. Clone size is stated in some rows and not others, as once, few, many or a class when expanded.

cdr3_nt cdr3_aa j_call d_call v_call clone_size
TGTGCCAGCAATCCACAGGGGACTTCCCCCTACGAGCAGTACTTC CASNPQGTSPYEQYF TRBJ2-7 NA TRBV6-6 NA
TGTGCCTGGATCCTAGACCCGCAGAAACTGTTTTTT CAWILDPQKLFF TRBJ1-4 NA TRBV30 NA
TGTGCCAGCAGGGTTTCCCGAGACAGGGCCGGGGCCAACGTCCTGACTTTC CASRVSRDRAGANVLTF TRBJ2-6 TRBD1 TRBV2 NA
TGTGCCAGCTCACCATGGCCAGGGGGCACAGATACGCAGTATTTT CASSPWPGGTDTQYF TRBJ2-3 NA TRBV18 NA
TGTGCCAGCAGGTCCAGTGGCAGGGTCCACGAGCAGTACTTC CASRSSGRVHEQYF TRBJ2-7 NA TRBV7-3 NA
TGTGCCAGCAGCCAGGGGGCGGACAGCTCTGGGGCCAACGTCCTGACTTTC CASSQGADSSGANVLTF TRBJ2-6 TRBD1 TRBV6-4 NA
TGTGCCAGCAGTGCCCGGGAGTCTAGCACAGATACGCAGTATTTT CASSARESSTDTQYF TRBJ2-3 NA TRBV2 NA
TGTGCCAGCGGTTTGGGACAGGCCCACGAGCAGTACTTC CASGLGQAHEQYF TRBJ2-7 TRBD1 TRBV5-4 NA
TGTGCCAGTACCTCACTAGCGGGAGGGGGGTACAATGAGCAGTTCTTC CASTSLAGGGYNEQFF TRBJ2-1 TRBD2 TRBV19 NA
TGTGCCAGCAGTGAGGTTAGCGGGAGTGGGGAGCAGTACTTC CASSEVSGSGEQYF TRBJ2-7 TRBD2 TRBV2 NA
TGTGCCAGCAGCGTGCGGGACAGGGGAATTCGCACAGATACGCAGTATTTT CASSVRDRGIRTDTQYF TRBJ2-3 TRBD1 TRBV9 NA
TGTGCCAGCAGCAAAGGGACAGGGGGAAACAATGAGCAGTTCTTC CASSKGTGGNNEQFF TRBJ2-1 NA TRBV21-1 NA
TGTGCCAGCAGCTTACCCCGACTTAGCACAGATACGCAGTATTTT CASSLPRLSTDTQYF TRBJ2-3 NA TRBV7-2 NA
TGTGCCAGTAAACTCCTAGCGGGAGGGCCAGGGAATGAGCAGTTCTTC CASKLLAGGPGNEQFF TRBJ2-1 TRBD2 TRBV19 NA
TGCGCCAGCAGCTCCGACTGGCTCGGCACAGATACGCAGTATTTT CASSSDWLGTDTQYF TRBJ2-3 NA TRBV5-1 NA
TGTGCCAGCTCACCAACGCAGGCTACCTACGAGCAGTACTTC CASSPTQATYEQYF TRBJ2-7 NA TRBV18 NA
TGTGCCAGTAGTACCAATCCCACCAGCAGGCCAAATGAAAAACTGTTTTTT CASSTNPTSRPNEKLFF TRBJ1-4 NA TRBV19 NA
TGTGCCAGCAGCCAAGACTTGGGGGGAGTCTACGAGCAGTACTTC CASSQDLGGVYEQYF TRBJ2-7 NA TRBV4-2 once
TGTGCCAGCAGTGAAGTCCGGGGAGCGCAGCCCCAGCATTTT CASSEVRGAQPQHF TRBJ1-5 NA TRBV6-1 NA
TGTGCCTGGAGTGTGGAGACAGGGGGCGCACAGCCCCAGCATTTT CAWSVETGGAQPQHF TRBJ1-5 TRBD1 TRBV30 NA
TGTGCCAGCAGCGCCGGATTCAGAGGACTCGAAGCTTTCTTT CASSAGFRGLEAFF TRBJ1-1 NA TRBV9 medium-sized
TGTGCCAGCAGCGCACAGGGACGAGATGAAAAACTGTTTTTT CASSAQGRDEKLFF TRBJ1-4 NA TRBV9 NA
TGTGCCAGCAGCGTAGACGGGGGAGGGGAGCTGTTTTTT CASSVDGGGELFF TRBJ2-2 NA TRBV9 NA
TGTGCCAGCAGCCCCGTGGTAGCGCCGATTTACGAGCAGTACTTC CASSPVVAPIYEQYF TRBJ2-7 NA TRBV7-9 NA
TGTGCCACCCAGGAAGAGGGACAGGGTATAGGGGAGCTGTTTTTT CATQEEGQGIGELFF TRBJ2-2 TRBD1 TRBV10-3 few
TGTGCCAGCAGAGGGGGCGCATACACCGGGGAGCTGTTTTTT CASRGGAYTGELFF TRBJ2-2 TRBD1 TRBV27 NA
TGCGCCAGCAGTGGGCGACAGGGGGCGAACACTGAAGCTTTCTTT CASSGRQGANTEAFF TRBJ1-1 TRBD1 TRBV10-2 NA
TGTGCCATAGTGGGGACAGGGAGAACTGGAAACACCATATATTTT CAIVGTGRTGNTIYF TRBJ1-3 TRBD1 TRBV10-3 NA
TGCGCCAGCAGCCTCACAGGGGGCGATTTTTATGAGCAGTTCTTC CASSLTGGDFYEQFF TRBJ2-1 TRBD1 TRBV5-1 NA
TGTGCCAGCAGTTACTATACGGGGGAATCCTACGAGCAGTACTTC CASSYYTGESYEQYF TRBJ2-7 NA TRBV6-6 NA
TGTGCCAGCAGCTTAGCAGGTGGGAGGACAGATACGCAGTATTTT CASSLAGGRTDTQYF TRBJ2-3 NA TRBV7-6 NA
TGTGCCAGCAAGAGAGGACAGGGGAACCACGAGCAGTACTTC CASKRGQGNHEQYF TRBJ2-7 TRBD1 TRBV6-5 NA
TGTGCCTGGAGTGTCGATTGGCACGAGCAGTACTTC CAWSVDWHEQYF TRBJ2-7 NA TRBV30 once
TGCGCCAGCAGCTTGGGGTGGCAAGGGACTGTCACAGATACGCAGTATTTT CASSLGWQGTVTDTQYF TRBJ2-3 NA TRBV5-1 NA
TGTGCCAGCAGCTTGGCTGGGCTTCCTCCAGACACTGAAGCTTTCTTT CASSLAGLPPDTEAFF TRBJ1-1 NA TRBV5-4 NA
TGCGCCAGCAGCCAAGAACCAGACCGAGGGTACACTGAAGCTTTCTTT CASSQEPDRGYTEAFF TRBJ1-1 NA TRBV4-1 NA
TGTGCCAGTAGTATACCTCCCAGCACAGATACGCAGTATTTT CASSIPPSTDTQYF TRBJ2-3 NA TRBV19 few
TGTGCCAGCAGCGTGTCAATGAACACTGAAGCTTTCTTT CASSVSMNTEAFF TRBJ1-1 NA TRBV9 NA
TGTGCCAGCAGCTACAGACTAGCGGGAGATGTTGAGCAGTTCTTC CASSYRLAGDVEQFF TRBJ2-1 TRBD2 TRBV11-2 NA
TGTGCCAGCAGCTGGCGACTAGCGGGGATCTACGAGCAGTACTTC CASSWRLAGIYEQYF TRBJ2-7 TRBD2 TRBV5-5 NA
TGCGCCAGCAGCTTCAGGGGCGAGCAGTTCTTC CASSFRGEQFF TRBJ2-1 NA TRBV5-1 NA